This TCR beta chain is from a study of CXCR3-negative and CXCR3-positive naive CD8 T cells. The CDR3 length is 16 residues. Germline V lookup: CDR1 SQVTM, CDR2 ANQGSEA. The libraries of TRB cDNA were constructed through 5' RACE using UMI labels. TCRdb re-called the 5' RACE reads; one entry per CDR3 protein, DNA not given. This sample carries roughly 8,700 distinct CDR3 sequences, with 2% to 2.5% going to the ten biggest clones. The chain uses TRBV29-1 and TRBJ2-1; the TCRdb call, TRBD2, lacks DNA for checking. The sequencing sample was made of naive CXCR3- CD8+ T cells from blood. Subset denoted: CD45RO-CCR7+CD27+CD95- naive CD8+ T cells lacking CXCR3 (TNR3-). The receptor was isolated from a human donor in good health. Some clones in this sample may be carry-over from other donors' samples. The CDR3 sequence is CSVEGTSGMYYNEQFF.